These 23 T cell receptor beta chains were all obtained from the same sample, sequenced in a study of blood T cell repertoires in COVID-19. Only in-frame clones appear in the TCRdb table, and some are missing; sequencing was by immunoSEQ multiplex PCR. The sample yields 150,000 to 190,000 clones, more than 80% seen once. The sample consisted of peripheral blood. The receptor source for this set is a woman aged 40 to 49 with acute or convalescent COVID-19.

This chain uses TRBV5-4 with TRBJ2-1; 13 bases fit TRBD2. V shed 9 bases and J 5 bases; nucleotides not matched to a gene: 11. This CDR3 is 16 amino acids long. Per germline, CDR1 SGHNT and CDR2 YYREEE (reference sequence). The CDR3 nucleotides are TGTGCCACGACCGCCGGGACTAGCGGGGTCCACAATGAGCAGTTCTTC. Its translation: CATTAGTSGVHNEQFF.

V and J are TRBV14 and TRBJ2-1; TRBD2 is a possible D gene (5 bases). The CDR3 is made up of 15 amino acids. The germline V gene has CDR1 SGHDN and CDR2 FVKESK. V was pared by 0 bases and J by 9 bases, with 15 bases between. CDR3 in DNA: TGTGCCAGCAGCCAAGATTTCCTAGCTGTTAGTGAGCAGTTCTTC. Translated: CASSQDFLAVSEQFF.

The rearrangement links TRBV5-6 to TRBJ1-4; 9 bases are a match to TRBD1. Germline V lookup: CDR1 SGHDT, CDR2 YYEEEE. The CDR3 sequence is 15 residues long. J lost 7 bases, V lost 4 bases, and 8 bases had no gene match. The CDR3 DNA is TGTGCCAGCAGCAGGAACAGGGGGCCATCTGAAAAACTGTTTTTT. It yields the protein CASSRNRGPSEKLFF.

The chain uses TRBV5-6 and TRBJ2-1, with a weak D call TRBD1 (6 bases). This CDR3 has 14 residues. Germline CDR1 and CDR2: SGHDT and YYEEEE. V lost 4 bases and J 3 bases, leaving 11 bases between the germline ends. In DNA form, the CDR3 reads TGTGCCAGCAGCCGGCGAGGGGGCTACAATGAGCAGTTCTTC. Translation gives CASSRRGGYNEQFF.

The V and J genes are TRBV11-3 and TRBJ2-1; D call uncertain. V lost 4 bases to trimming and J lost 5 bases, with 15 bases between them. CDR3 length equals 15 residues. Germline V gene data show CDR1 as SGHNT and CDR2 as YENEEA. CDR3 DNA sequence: TGTGCCAGCAGCTCCTTTACCCGCGGAGACAATGAGCAGTTCTTC. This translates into CASSSFTRGDNEQFF.

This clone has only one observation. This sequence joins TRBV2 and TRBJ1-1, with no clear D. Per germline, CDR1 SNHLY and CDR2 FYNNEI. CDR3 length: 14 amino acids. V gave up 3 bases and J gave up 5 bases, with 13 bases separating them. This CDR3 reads CASSEEGMFTEAFF. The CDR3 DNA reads TGTGCCAGCAGTGAGGAGGGAATGTTTACTGAAGCTTTCTTT. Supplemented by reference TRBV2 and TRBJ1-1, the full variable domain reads EPEVTQTPSHQVTQMGQEVILRCVPISNHLYFYWYRQILGQKVEFLVSFYNNEISEKSEIFDDQFSVERPDGSNFTLKIRSTKLEDSAMYFCASSEEGMFTEAFFGQGTRLTVV.

The CDR3 sequence: CASSPLAGGGTGELFF. The CDR3 nucleotides are TGTGCCAGCAGCCCGCTAGCGGGAGGAGGAACCGGGGAGCTGTTTTTT. The chain has TRBV7-9 and TRBJ2-2, with 11 positions matching TRBD2. The germline V gene encodes CDR1 SEHNR and CDR2 FQNEAQ (reference sequence). The CDR3 length is 16 residues. The trim removed 5 bases at V and 5 bases at J, leaving 7 bases unmatched.

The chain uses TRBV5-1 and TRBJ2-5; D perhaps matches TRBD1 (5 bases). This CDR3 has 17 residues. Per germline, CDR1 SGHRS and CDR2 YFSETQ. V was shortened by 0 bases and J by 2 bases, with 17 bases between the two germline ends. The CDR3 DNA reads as TGCGCCAGCAGCTTGGACCCAGGGTATTGGGTTCAAGAGACCCAGTACTTC. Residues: CASSLDPGYWVQETQYF. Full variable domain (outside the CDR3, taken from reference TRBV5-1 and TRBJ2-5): KAGVTQTPRYLIKTRGQQVTLSCSPISGHRSVSWYQQTPGQGLQFLFEYFSETQRNKGNFPGRFSGRQFSNSRSEMNVSTLELGDSALYLCASSLDPGYWVQETQYFGPGTRLLVL.

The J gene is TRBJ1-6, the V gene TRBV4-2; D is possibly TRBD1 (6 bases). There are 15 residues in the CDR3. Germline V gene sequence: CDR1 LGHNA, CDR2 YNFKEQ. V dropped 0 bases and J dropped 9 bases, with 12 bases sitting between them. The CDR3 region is CASSQDGGMGSPLHF. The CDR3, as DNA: TGTGCCAGCAGCCAAGATGGGGGCATGGGTTCACCCCTCCACTTT.

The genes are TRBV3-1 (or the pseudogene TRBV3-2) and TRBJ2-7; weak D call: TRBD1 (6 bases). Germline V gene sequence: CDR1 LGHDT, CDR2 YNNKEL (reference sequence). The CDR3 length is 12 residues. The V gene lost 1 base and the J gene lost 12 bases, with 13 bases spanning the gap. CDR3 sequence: CASSQVPGAVYF. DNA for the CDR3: TGTGCCAGCAGCCAAGTACCAGGGGCGGTGTACTTC.

This CDR3 is CASSIRGYEQYF. Written as DNA, the CDR3 is TGTGCCAGCAGCATCAGAGGATACGAGCAGTACTTC. This chain links TRBV5-6 with TRBJ2-7, with D hard to call. V lost 4 bases to trimming and J lost 4 bases, with 9 bases between them. This CDR3 comprises 12 residues. CDR1 SGHDT and CDR2 YYEEEE come from the germline V gene.

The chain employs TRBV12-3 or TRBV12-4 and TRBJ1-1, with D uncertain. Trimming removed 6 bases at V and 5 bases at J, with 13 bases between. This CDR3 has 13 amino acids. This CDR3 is CASRRGRGTEAFF. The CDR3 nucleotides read TGTGCCAGCAGACGAGGGCGAGGAACTGAAGCTTTCTTT.

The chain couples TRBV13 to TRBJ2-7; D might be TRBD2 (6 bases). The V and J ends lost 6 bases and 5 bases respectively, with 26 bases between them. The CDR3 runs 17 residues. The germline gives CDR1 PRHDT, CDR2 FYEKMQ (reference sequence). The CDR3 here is CASSPNPLRDSSDEQYF. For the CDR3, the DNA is TGTGCCAGCAGTCCGAATCCCCTTCGGGACTCCTCGGACGAGCAGTACTTC.

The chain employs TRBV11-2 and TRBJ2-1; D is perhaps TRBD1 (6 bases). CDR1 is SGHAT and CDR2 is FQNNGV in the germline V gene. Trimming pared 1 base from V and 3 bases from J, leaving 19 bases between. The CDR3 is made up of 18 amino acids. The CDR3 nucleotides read TGTGCCAGCAGCTTAGTGGGGGCCGGAAGGGCGAACTACAATGAGCAGTTCTTC. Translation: CASSLVGAGRANYNEQFF.

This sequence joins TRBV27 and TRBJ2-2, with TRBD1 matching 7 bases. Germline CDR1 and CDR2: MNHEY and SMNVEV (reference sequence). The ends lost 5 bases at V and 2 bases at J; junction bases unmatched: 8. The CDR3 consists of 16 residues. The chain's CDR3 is CASSPMDRRNTGELFF. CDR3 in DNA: TGTGCCAGCAGTCCTATGGACAGGAGAAACACCGGGGAGCTGTTTTTT.

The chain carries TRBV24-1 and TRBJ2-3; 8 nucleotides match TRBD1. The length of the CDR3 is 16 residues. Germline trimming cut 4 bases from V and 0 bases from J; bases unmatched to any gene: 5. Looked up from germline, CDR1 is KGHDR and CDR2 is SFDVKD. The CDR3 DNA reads TGTGCCACCAGTGAGAGGACAGGGTATAGCACAGATACGCAGTATTTT. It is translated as CATSERTGYSTDTQYF.

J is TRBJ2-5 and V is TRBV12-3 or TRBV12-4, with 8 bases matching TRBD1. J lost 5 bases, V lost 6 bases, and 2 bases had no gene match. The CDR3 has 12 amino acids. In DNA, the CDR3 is TGTGCCAGCAGCAACAGGGGGGAGACCCAGTACTTC. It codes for CASSNRGETQYF.

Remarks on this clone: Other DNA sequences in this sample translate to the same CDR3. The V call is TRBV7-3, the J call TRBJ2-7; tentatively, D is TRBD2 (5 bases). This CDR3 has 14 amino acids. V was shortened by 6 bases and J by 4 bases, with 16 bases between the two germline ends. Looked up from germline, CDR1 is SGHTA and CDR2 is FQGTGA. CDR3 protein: CASSEASGSYEQYF. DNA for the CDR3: TGTGCCAGCAGTGAGGCCAGTGGGAGTTACGAGCAGTACTTC.

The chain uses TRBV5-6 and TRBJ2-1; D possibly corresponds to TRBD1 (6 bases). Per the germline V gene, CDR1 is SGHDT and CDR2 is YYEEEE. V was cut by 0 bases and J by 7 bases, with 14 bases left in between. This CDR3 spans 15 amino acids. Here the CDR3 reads CASSLGPGQRNEQFF. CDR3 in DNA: TGTGCCAGCAGCTTGGGTCCCGGACAGAGGAATGAGCAGTTCTTC.

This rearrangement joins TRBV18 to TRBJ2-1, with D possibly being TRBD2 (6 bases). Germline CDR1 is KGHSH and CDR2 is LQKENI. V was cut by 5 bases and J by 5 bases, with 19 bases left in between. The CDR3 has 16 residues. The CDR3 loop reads CASSSPRLETNNEQFF. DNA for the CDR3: TGTGCCAGCTCATCCCCCAGACTAGAAACGAACAATGAGCAGTTCTTC.

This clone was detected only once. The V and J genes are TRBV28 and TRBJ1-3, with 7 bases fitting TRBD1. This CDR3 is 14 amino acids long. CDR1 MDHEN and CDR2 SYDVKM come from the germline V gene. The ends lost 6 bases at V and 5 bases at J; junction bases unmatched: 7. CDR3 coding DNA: TGTGCCAGCAGCGTGGGACAGCTTCGAAACACCATATATTTT. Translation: CASSVGQLRNTIYF. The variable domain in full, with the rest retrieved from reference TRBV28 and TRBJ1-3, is DVKVTQSSRYLVKRTGEKVFLECVQDMDHENMFWYRQDPGLGLRLIYFSYDVKMKEKGDIPEGYSVSREKKERFSLILESASTNQTSMYLCASSVGQLRNTIYFGEGSWLTVV.

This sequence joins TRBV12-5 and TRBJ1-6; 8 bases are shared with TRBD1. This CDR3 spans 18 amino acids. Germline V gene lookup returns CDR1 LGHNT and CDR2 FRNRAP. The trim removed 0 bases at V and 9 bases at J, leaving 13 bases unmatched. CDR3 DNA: TGTGCTAGTGGTTTGGTACAAGCCCGGACAGGGTTGGGTTCACCCCTCCACTTT. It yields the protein CASGLVQARTGLGSPLHF.

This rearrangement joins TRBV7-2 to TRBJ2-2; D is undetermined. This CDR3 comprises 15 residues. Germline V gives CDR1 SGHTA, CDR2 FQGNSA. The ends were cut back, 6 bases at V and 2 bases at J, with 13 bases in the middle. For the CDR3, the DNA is TGTGCCAGCAGACCCTCACTCGTAAACACCGGGGAGCTGTTTTTT. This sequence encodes CASRPSLVNTGELFF.